The T cell receptor (beta chain) described here comes from a study of shared clonotypes between healthy human individuals. Terminally differentiated effector memory CD45RA+ cells were excluded by CCR7 positive selection of CD45RO-negative cells. The assay was immunoSEQ multiplex PCR, and TCRdb's table has in-frame clones only and misses some. The repertoire includes roughly 650,000 clones, around 96% of them detected once, and about 0.12% sits in the top ten. Germline loops: CDR1 MNHNY, CDR2 SVGAGI (reference sequence). Trimming removed 8 bases at V and 4 bases at J, with 20 bases between. The CDR3 totals 15 residues.

Specimen: naive CD8+ T cells sorted from blood. This receptor was taken from a woman younger than 45 in good health. The genes are TRBV6-6 and TRBJ2-5; tentatively, D is TRBD1 or TRBD2 (5 bases each). The CDR3 DNA is TGTGCCAGCGGGAGCGGCGGCAGGGATCTAGAGACCCAGTACTTC. The encoded protein is CASGSGGRDLETQYF.